Listed here are 17 T cell receptor beta chains from one sample, sequenced in a study of spatial heterogeneity in lung cancer. One entry per CDR3 protein, called by TCRdb with MiXCR from the 5' RACE reads. The data hold around 110,000 distinct CDR3 sequences, with 10% to 15% observed a single time. Time point defined: blood at routine non-recurrence follow-up after resection. Tumor, nontumor lung or frozen PBMC supplied whole RNA, sequenced without sorting. Sequencing used PBMCs, obtained at follow-up. These receptors were obtained from a male donor with early-stage non-small cell lung cancer.

This clonotype was counted between two and nine times. The chain joins TRBV5-5 to TRBJ2-2, with a possible D match to TRBD1 (5 bases). The V gene's germline CDR1 is SGHKS and CDR2 YYEKEE (reference sequence). The V end was cut by 0 bases, the J end by 1 base, with 7 bases between. The length of the CDR3 is 15 residues. DNA of the CDR3: TGTGCCAGCAGCTTGGTCAGGGAGAACACCGGGGAGCTGTTTTTT. Its translation is CASSLVRENTGELFF.

This clonotype was observed at least ten times. The chain couples TRBV28 to TRBJ2-1, with TRBD2 identical over 13 bases. This CDR3 is built from 15 residues. The junction had 2 bases not matched to a gene; V was cut back by 5 bases and J by 4 bases. Germline CDR1 reads MDHEN; CDR2 reads SYDVKM. The CDR3 loop is CASSTSGGVYNEQFF. CDR3 DNA: TGTGCCAGCAGTACTAGCGGGGGGGTTTACAATGAGCAGTTCTTC.

There are a few counts of this clonotype. The chain recombines TRBV5-1 with TRBJ2-1, with TRBD2 identical over 7 bases. V dropped 4 bases and J dropped 8; count of bases not matched to a gene: 6. Germline V gene lookup returns CDR1 SGHRS and CDR2 YFSETQ. The CDR3 contains 13 residues. CDR3: CASSLEGRDEQFF. The CDR3 region has the DNA TGCGCCAGCAGCCTGGAAGGGAGGGATGAGCAGTTCTTC.

This clonotype was counted many times. V is TRBV6-1 and J is TRBJ2-7; TRBD1 agrees at 9 bases. The germline V gene has CDR1 MNHNS and CDR2 SASEGT. The CDR3 has 15 residues. The ends lost 6 bases at V and 5 bases at J; junction bases unmatched: 11. The CDR3 DNA follows: TGTGCCAGCAGACGAAGGACAGGGGTTGGACACGAGCAGTACTTC. Residues: CASRRRTGVGHEQYF.

This clonotype has just a few counts. The chain joins TRBV18 to TRBJ1-5; 8 positions match TRBD1. The germline CDR1 and CDR2 sequences are KGHSH and LQKENI. The junction had 8 bases not matched to a gene; V was cut back by 3 bases and J by 1 base. The CDR3 runs to 17 residues. CDR3 protein: CASSPGEWTGSNQPQHF. The CDR3 DNA sequence: TGTGCCAGCTCACCTGGGGAATGGACAGGGAGCAATCAGCCCCAGCATTTT.

This clonotype was observed at least ten times. This chain links TRBV9 with TRBJ2-7, with D maybe TRBD1 (5 bases). The CDR3 is 15 amino acids. The germline CDR1 and CDR2 sequences are SGDLS and YYNGEE. The germline V and J ends were trimmed by 0 bases and 4 bases, with 14 bases remaining between them. The CDR3 DNA reads as TGTGCCAGCAGCGTAGCTCCGGACACAGTTTACGAGCAGTACTTC. Translation: CASSVAPDTVYEQYF.

This clonotype was detected a few times. The V gene is TRBV11-1, the J gene TRBJ1-1, with unresolved D. The V gene's germline CDR1 is SGHAT and CDR2 FQDESV (reference sequence). The CDR3 runs 13 residues. V dropped 5 bases and J dropped 1 base, with 8 bases sitting between them. CDR3 in DNA: TGTGCCAGCAGCCCCCTAGAGAACACTGAAGCTTTCTTT. It specifies CASSPLENTEAFF.

This chain joins TRBV7-2 and TRBJ2-5; D unclear. The CDR3 runs 13 residues. Trimming stripped 2 bases from V and 5 bases from J, with 9 bases between. The germline V gene encodes CDR1 SGHTA and CDR2 FQGNSA. In DNA form, the CDR3 reads TGTGCCAGCAGCTTATTGATCAGGGAGACCCAGTACTTC. It is translated as CASSLLIRETQYF. Drawing the rest from reference TRBV7-2 and TRBJ2-5, the complete variable domain is GAGVSQSPSNKVTEKGKDVELRCDPISGHTALYWYRQSLGQGLEFLIYFQGNSAPDKSGLPSDRFSAERTGGSVSTLTIQRTQQEDSAVYLCASSLLIRETQYFGPGTRLLVL.

This clonotype was detected only a few times. V usage is TRBV5-4 and J usage is TRBJ1-1; no clear D. V lost 0 bases, J lost 10 bases, and 16 bases lay in between. Looked up from germline, CDR1 is SGHNT and CDR2 is YYREEE (reference sequence). This CDR3 is built from 14 residues. CDR3 DNA: TGTGCCAGCAGCTTGGGAGGACCCGCTAACGGAGCTTTCTTT. This gives the protein CASSLGGPANGAFF.

This clonotype was seen at least ten times. The chain links TRBV28 to TRBJ2-3, with a weak D call TRBD2 (5 bases). The CDR3 extends over 14 amino acids. Between the trimmed V and J ends, which lost 10 bases and 0 bases, there was a span of 14 bases. CDR1 is MDHEN, CDR2 SYDVKM, per germline. CDR3 bases: TGTGCCACCCACAGACTATTTAGCACAGATACGCAGTATTTT. This gives the protein CATHRLFSTDTQYF.

The rearrangement links TRBV11-2 to TRBJ2-7, with 7 positions matching TRBD1. CDR3 length equals 15 residues. Germline V gene lookup returns CDR1 SGHAT and CDR2 FQNNGV. Trimming took 1 base from V and 2 from J; bases not matched to a gene: 5. The CDR3 nucleotides are TGTGCCAGCAGCTTAGGGACAGGAGCTGCCTACGAGCAGTACTTC. Translated, it gives CASSLGTGAAYEQYF.

The chain recombines TRBV19 with TRBJ2-5, with D hard to call. Trimming took off 5 bases at V and 2 bases at J, with 15 bases between the two ends. This CDR3 is built from 15 residues. From germline, CDR1 is LNHDA and CDR2 SQIVND (reference sequence). The CDR3 reads CASSDVEVGQETQYF. The CDR3 bases are TGTGCCAGTAGTGACGTTGAAGTGGGTCAAGAGACCCAGTACTTC.

This clonotype was seen a few times. J is TRBJ2-3 and V is TRBV7-6, with 7 bases matching TRBD2. V gave up 5 bases and J gave up 6 bases; unmatched junction bases: 5. CDR1 SGHVS and CDR2 FNYEAQ come from the germline V gene. The CDR3 consists of 13 residues. The CDR3 DNA reads TGTGCCAGCAGCGGGGGGGGTCTGGATACGCAGTATTTT. Its translation is CASSGGGLDTQYF.

This clonotype appeared many times. The chain is built from TRBV9 and TRBJ2-1; 13 nucleotides match TRBD2. CDR3 length equals 18 residues. The V gene's germline CDR1 is SGDLS and CDR2 YYNGEE. Trimming took 3 bases from V and 4 from J; bases not matched to a gene: 10. The CDR3 protein is CASSGGLAGRRAYNEQFF. The CDR3 nucleotides read TGTGCCAGCAGCGGGGGACTAGCGGGGCGGAGGGCGTACAATGAGCAGTTCTTC. Based on the CDR3 plus reference TRBV9 and TRBJ2-1, the full variable domain is DSGVTQTPKHLITATGQRVTLRCSPRSGDLSVYWYQQSLDQGLQFLIQYYNGEERAKGNILERFSAQQFPDLHSELNLSSLELGDSALYFCASSGGLAGRRAYNEQFFGPGTRLTVL.

The chain recombines TRBV7-2 with TRBJ2-7; D is undetermined. CDR1 is SGHTA and CDR2 is FQGNSA in the germline V gene. Trimming pared 4 bases from V and 6 bases from J, leaving 10 bases between. The CDR3 has 12 residues. The CDR3 coding sequence is TGTGCCAGCAGCTCACAGAAGGGCGAGCAGTACTTC. Translating it yields CASSSQKGEQYF.

This clonotype has ten or more counts. The chain links TRBV28 to TRBJ2-5, with 10 bases lining up with TRBD2. Germline V gene lookup returns CDR1 MDHEN and CDR2 SYDVKM. There are 15 residues in the CDR3. J gave up 1 base and V 7 bases, and 6 bases lay outside the gene matches. CDR3 sequence: CASTLAGVLQETQYF. As DNA, the CDR3 is TGTGCCAGCACTCTAGCGGGGGTCCTCCAAGAGACCCAGTACTTC.

This clonotype was found many times. The chain has TRBV10-3 and TRBJ1-2, with D maybe TRBD1 (6 bases). Deletions cut 6 bases from V and 4 bases from J, with 15 bases between. The germline V gene encodes CDR1 ENHRY and CDR2 SYGVKD. The CDR3 has 14 residues. CDR3 residues: CAIRPGGRGYGYTF. For the CDR3, the DNA is TGTGCCATCAGGCCAGGAGGCAGGGGCTATGGCTACACCTTC.